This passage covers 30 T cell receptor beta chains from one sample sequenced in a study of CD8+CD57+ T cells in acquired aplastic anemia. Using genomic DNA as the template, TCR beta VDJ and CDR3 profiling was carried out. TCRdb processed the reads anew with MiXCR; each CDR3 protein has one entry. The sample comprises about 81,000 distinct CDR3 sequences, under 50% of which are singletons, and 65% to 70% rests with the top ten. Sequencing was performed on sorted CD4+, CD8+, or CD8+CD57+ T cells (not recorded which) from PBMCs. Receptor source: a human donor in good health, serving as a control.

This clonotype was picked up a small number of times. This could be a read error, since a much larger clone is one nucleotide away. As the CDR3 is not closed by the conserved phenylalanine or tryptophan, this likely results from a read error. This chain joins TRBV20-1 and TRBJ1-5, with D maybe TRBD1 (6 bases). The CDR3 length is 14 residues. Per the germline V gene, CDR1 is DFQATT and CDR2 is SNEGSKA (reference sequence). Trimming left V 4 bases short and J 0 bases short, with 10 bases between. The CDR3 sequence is CSATDRHSNQPQHS. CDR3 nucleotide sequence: TGCAGTGCTACGGACAGACATAGCAATCAGCCCCAGCATTCT.

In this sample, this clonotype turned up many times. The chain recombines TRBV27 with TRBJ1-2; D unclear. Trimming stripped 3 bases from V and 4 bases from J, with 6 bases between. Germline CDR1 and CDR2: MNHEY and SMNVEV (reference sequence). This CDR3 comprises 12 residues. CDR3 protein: CASSFSGYGYTF. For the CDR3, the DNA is TGTGCCAGCAGTTTTTCCGGCTATGGCTACACCTTC.

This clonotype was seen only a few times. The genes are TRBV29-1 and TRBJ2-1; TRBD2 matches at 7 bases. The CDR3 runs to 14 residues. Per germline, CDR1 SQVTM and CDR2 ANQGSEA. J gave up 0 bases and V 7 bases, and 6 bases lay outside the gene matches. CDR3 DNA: TGCAGCGGTACACTAGCGCTCTCCTACAATGAGCAGTTCTTC. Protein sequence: CSGTLALSYNEQFF.

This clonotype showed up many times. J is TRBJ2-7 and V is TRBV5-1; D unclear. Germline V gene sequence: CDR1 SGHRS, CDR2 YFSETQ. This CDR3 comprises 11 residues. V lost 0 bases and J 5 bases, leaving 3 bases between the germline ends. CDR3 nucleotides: TGCGCCAGCAGCTTGGGACACGAGCAGTACTTC. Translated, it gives CASSLGHEQYF.

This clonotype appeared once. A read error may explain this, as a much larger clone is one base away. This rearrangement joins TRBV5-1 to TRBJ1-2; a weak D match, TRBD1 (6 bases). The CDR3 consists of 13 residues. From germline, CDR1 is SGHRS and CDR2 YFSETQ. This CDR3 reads CANLQGSGYGYAF. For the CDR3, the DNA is TGCGCCAACTTACAGGGTTCTGGCTATGGCTACGCCTTC.

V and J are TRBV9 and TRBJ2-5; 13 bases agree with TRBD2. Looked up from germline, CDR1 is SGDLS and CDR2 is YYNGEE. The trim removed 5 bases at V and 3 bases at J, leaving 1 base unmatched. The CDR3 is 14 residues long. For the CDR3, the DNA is TGTGCCAGCAGTGGGACTAGCGGGGAAGAGACCCAGTACTTC. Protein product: CASSGTSGEETQYF.

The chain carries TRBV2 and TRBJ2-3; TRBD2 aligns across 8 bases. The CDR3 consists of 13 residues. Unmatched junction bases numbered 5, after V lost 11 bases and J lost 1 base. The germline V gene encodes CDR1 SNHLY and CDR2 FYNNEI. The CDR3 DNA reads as TGTGCCGGGGGGCGGGAGGGCACAGATACGCAGTATTTT. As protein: CAGGREGTDTQYF.

The CDR3 loop is CSVVILGGYYEQYF. In DNA, the CDR3 is TGCAGCGTTGTAATCCTGGGGGGGTACTACGAGCAGTACTTC. V gene TRBV29-1 combines with J gene TRBJ2-7; 7 positions match TRBD2. The CDR3 spans 14 residues. V lost 4 bases, J lost 3 bases, and 9 bases stayed unmatched. The germline V gene encodes CDR1 SQVTM and CDR2 ANQGSEA.

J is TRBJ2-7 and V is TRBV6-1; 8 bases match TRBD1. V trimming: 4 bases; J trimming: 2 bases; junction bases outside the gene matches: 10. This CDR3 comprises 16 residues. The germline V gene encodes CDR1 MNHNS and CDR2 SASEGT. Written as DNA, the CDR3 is TGTGCCAGCAGTGCGGAGGACAGGGAGAGACCCTACGAGCAGTACTTC. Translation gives CASSAEDRERPYEQYF.

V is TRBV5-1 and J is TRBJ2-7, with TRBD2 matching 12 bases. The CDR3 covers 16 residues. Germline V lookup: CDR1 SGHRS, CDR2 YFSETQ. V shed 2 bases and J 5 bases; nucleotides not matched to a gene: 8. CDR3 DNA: TGCGCCAGCAGCTTCACTAGCGGGGGGCCGAGTAACGAGCAGTACTTC. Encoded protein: CASSFTSGGPSNEQYF. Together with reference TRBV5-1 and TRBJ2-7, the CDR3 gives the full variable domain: KAGVTQTPRYLIKTRGQQVTLSCSPISGHRSVSWYQQTPGQGLQFLFEYFSETQRNKGNFPGRFSGRQFSNSRSEMNVSTLELGDSALYLCASSFTSGGPSNEQYFGPGTRLTVT.

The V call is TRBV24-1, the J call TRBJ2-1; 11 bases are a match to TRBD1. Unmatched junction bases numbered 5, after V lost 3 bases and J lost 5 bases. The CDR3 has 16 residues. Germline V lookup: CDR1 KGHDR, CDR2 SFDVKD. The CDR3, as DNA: TGTGCCACCAGTGATCCAGGGACAGGGGGTGACAATGAGCAGTTCTTC. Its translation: CATSDPGTGGDNEQFF.

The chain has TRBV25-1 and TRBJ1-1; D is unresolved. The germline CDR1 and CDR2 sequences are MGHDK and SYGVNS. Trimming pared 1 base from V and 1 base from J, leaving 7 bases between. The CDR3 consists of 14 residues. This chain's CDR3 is CASSESYGNTEAFF. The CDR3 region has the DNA TGTGCCAGCAGTGAATCGTACGGGAACACTGAAGCTTTCTTT.

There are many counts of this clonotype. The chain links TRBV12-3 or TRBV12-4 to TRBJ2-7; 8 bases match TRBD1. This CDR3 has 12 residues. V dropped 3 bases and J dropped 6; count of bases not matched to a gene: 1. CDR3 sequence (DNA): TGTGCCAGCAGTTTCGACAGGGGCGAGCAGTACTTC. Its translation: CASSFDRGEQYF.

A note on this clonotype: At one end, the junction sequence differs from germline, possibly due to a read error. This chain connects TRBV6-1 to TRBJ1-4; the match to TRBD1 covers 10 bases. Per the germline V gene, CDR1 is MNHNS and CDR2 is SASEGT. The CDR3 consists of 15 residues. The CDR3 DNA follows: TGTGCCAGCAGTGAACTGACAGGGGGCGACGAAAAACCGTTTTTT. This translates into CASSELTGGDEKPFF.

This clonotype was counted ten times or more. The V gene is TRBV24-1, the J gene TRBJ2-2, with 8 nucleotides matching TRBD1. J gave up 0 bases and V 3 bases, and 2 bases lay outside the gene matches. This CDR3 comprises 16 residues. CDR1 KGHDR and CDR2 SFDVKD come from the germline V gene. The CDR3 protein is CATSDTGGTNTGELFF. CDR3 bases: TGTGCCACCAGTGATACAGGGGGGACGAACACCGGGGAGCTGTTTTTT.

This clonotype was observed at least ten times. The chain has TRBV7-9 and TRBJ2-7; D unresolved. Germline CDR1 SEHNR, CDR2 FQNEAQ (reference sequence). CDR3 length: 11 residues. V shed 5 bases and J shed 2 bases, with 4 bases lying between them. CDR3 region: CASSATYEQYF. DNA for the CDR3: TGTGCCAGCAGCGCGACCTACGAGCAGTACTTC.

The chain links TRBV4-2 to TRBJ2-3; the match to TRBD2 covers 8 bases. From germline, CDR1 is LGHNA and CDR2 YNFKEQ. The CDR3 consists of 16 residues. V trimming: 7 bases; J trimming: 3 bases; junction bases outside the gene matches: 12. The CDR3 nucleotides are TGTGCCAGCACTACTAGCGGTAGATTGGGTACAGATACGCAGTATTTT. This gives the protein CASTTSGRLGTDTQYF.

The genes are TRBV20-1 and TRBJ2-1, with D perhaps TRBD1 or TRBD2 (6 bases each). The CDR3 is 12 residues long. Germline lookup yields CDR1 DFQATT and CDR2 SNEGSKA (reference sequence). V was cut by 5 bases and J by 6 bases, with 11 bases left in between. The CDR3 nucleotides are TGCAGTGCTTACGGGGGCTCCAATGAGCAGTTCTTC. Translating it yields CSAYGGSNEQFF.

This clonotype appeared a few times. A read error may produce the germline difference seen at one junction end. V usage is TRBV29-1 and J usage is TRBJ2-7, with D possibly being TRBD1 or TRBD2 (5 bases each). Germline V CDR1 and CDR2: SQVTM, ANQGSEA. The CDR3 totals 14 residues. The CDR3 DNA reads TGCAGCGTTGAGTCAGGGTCGGGCACCGGGGAGCTGTACTTC. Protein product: CSVESGSGTGELYF.

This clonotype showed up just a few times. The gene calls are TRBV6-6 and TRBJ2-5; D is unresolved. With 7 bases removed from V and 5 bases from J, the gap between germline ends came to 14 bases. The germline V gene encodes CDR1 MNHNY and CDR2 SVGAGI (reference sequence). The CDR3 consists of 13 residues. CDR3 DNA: TGTGCCAGCAATCCTAGGTCACTGGAGACCCAGTACTTC. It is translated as CASNPRSLETQYF.

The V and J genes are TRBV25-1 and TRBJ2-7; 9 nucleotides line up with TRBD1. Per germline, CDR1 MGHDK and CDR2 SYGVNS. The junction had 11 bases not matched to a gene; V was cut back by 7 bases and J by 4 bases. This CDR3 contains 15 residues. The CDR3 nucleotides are TGTGCCAGCAATCCATCCGGGACAGGGATGTACGAGCAGTACTTC. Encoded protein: CASNPSGTGMYEQYF.

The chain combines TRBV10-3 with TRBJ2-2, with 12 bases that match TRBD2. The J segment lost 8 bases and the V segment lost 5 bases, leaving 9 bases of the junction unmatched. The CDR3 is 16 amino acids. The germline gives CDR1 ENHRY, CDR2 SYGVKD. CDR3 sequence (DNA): TGTGCCATCAGTCATCCTAGCGGGGGGGGTTCTGGGGAGCTGTTTTTT. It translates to CAISHPSGGGSGELFF.

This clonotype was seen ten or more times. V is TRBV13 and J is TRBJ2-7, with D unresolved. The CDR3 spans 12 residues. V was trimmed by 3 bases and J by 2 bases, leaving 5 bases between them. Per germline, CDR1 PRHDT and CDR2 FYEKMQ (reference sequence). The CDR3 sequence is CASSFTAYEQYF. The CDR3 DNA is TGTGCCAGCAGCTTCACCGCCTACGAGCAGTACTTC.

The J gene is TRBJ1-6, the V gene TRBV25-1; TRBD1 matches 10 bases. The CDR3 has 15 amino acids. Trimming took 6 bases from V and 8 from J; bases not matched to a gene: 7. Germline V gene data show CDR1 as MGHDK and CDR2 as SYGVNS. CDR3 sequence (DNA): TGTGCCAGCAGCCTAAGACAGGGGGCGGATTCACCCCTCCACTTT. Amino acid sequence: CASSLRQGADSPLHF.

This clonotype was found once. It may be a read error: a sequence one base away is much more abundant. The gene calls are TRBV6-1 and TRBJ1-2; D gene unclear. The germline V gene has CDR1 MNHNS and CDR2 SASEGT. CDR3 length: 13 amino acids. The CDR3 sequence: CAVTASPHYGHTF. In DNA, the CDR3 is TGTGCCGTGACGGCCAGTCCTCACTATGGCCACACCTTC.

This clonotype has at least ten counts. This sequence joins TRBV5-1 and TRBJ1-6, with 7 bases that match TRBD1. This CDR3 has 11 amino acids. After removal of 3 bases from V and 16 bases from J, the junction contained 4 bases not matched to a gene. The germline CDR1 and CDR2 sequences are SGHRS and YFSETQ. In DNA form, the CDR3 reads TGCGCCAGCAGCTCCGGACAGGAGCTCCACTTT. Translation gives CASSSGQELHF.

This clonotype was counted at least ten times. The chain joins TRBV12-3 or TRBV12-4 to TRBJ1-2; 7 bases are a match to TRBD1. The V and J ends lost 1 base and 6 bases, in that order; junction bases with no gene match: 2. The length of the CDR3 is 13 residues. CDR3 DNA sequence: TGTGCCAGCAGTTTAGAGGGGGCGCATGGCTACACCTTC. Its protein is CASSLEGAHGYTF.

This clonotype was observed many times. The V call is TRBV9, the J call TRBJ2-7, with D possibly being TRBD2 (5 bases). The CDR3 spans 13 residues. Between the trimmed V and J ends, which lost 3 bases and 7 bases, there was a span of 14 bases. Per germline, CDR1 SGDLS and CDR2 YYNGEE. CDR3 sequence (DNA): TGTGCCAGCAGCGCCTCCGGGATTTCTGAGCAGTACTTC. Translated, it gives CASSASGISEQYF.

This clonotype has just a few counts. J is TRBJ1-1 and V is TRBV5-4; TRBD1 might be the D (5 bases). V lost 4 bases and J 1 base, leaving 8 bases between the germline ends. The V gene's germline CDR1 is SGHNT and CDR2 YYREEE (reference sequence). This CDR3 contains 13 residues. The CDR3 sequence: CASSTRGNTEAFF. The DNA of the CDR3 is TGTGCCAGCAGCACAAGGGGGAACACTGAAGCTTTCTTT.

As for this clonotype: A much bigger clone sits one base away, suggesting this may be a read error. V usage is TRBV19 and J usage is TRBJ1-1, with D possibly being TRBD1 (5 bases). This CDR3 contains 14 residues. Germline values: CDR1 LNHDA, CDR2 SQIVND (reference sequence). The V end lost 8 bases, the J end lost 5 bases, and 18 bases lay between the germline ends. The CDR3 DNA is TGTGCCAGTCTCCGGGACTCTAGGGGTACTGAAGCTTTCTTT. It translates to CASLRDSRGTEAFF. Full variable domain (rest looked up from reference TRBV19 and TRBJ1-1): DGGITQSPKYLFRKEGQNVTLSCEQNLNHDAMYWYRQDPGQGLRLIYYSQIVNDFQKGDIAEGYSVSREKKESFPLTVTSAQKNPTAFYLCASLRDSRGTEAFFGQGTRLTVV.